The TCR beta chain under discussion was sequenced for a study of T cell responses to AZD1222 COVID-19 vaccine. Overall study results and limits: Clonal diversity was possibly underestimated, and the donors were mostly white British, with more females. Across the whole spike, CD4 TCRs peaked at regions 160-218 and 743-854. Baseline seropositivity characterized only a handful of AZD1222 recipients.

Profiled with immunoSEQ multiplex PCR; TCRdb holds only in-frame clones, not every one. The sample holds 75,000 to 95,000 clones, over 85% seen once. Regarding this clone: The antigen remains undetermined.

Specimen: peripheral blood, collected 28 days after the second AZD1222 dose. This sequence originates from an adult who received the AZD1222 COVID-19 vaccine.

CDR3 loop: CASSLAGVVYEQYF. CDR3 DNA: TGTGCCAGCAGCTTAGCGGGGGTGGTCTACGAGCAGTACTTC. This chain connects TRBV7-9 to TRBJ2-7; possibly TRBD1 or TRBD2 for D (5 bases each). The germline V gene encodes CDR1 SEHNR and CDR2 FQNEAQ (reference sequence). Trimming cost V 0 bases and J 3 bases, with 9 bases left between them. This CDR3 is built from 14 residues.